These T cell receptor beta chains were read from a single sample in a study of blood T cell repertoires in COVID-19. The method was immunoSEQ multiplex PCR; TCRdb's version includes in-frame clones alone and lacks a portion of them. Seen here are a few hundred thousand clones, roughly 85% observed once, and the top ten hold roughly 2.3%. Sequencing was done on a sample of PBMCs or T cells enriched from blood (not recorded which). These receptors all come from a man aged 25 to 45 who had recovered from COVID-19. Each CDR3 is given with its conserved first and last residue. D genes are given only for firm matches.

j_gene: TRBJ1-6
d_gene: TRBD1
v_gene: TRBV25-1
CDR3aa: CASSAATGVGAPLHF

j_gene: TRBJ1-2
d_gene: TRBD1
v_gene: TRBV30
CDR3aa: CAWGTGQGYTF

j_gene: TRBJ2-7
d_gene: .
v_gene: TRBV27
CDR3aa: CASSFQGTYEQYF

j_gene: TRBJ1-3
d_gene: TRBD1
v_gene: TRBV27
CDR3aa: CASSRTGGAGNTIYF

j_gene: TRBJ1-1
d_gene: .
v_gene: TRBV6-5
CDR3aa: CASLFNKNTEAFF

j_gene: TRBJ2-3
d_gene: .
v_gene: TRBV2
CDR3aa: CASSAGIRGPTDTQYF

j_gene: TRBJ1-1
d_gene: TRBD1
v_gene: TRBV6-1
CDR3aa: CASSDGTANTEAFF

j_gene: TRBJ2-7
d_gene: TRBD2
v_gene: TRBV7-9
CDR3aa: CASSLMPLAGNEQYF

j_gene: TRBJ1-1
d_gene: .
v_gene: TRBV5-7
CDR3aa: CASSLEAGRAEAFF

j_gene: TRBJ2-5
d_gene: .
v_gene: TRBV21-1
CDR3aa: CASSKVEPETQYF

j_gene: TRBJ2-3
d_gene: .
v_gene: TRBV7-3
CDR3aa: CASSLTQGDTQYF

j_gene: TRBJ2-7
d_gene: .
v_gene: TRBV19
CDR3aa: CASSWAIIDEQYF

j_gene: TRBJ2-7
d_gene: TRBD1
v_gene: TRBV5-4
CDR3aa: CASRGTGGPYEQYF

j_gene: TRBJ2-1
d_gene: TRBD2
v_gene: TRBV6-5
CDR3aa: CASSLAGGPNNEQFF

j_gene: TRBJ2-7
d_gene: .
v_gene: TRBV3-1/TRBV3-2
CDR3aa: CASSPESGGPSDEQYF

j_gene: TRBJ1-6
d_gene: TRBD1
v_gene: TRBV19
CDR3aa: CASTAGGYNSPLHF

j_gene: TRBJ2-3
d_gene: .
v_gene: TRBV2
CDR3aa: CASQRSTDTQYF

j_gene: TRBJ2-3
d_gene: TRBD2
v_gene: TRBV5-1
CDR3aa: CASSLGSGGTDTQYF

j_gene: TRBJ1-2
d_gene: .
v_gene: TRBV30
CDR3aa: CAWSVPGYGYTF

j_gene: TRBJ1-2
d_gene: TRBD1
v_gene: TRBV5-5
CDR3aa: CASSSGTDNYGYTF

j_gene: TRBJ1-2
d_gene: .
v_gene: TRBV2
CDR3aa: CASSEGEVRHGYTF

j_gene: TRBJ1-3
d_gene: .
v_gene: TRBV19
CDR3aa: CASQRFSGNTIYF

j_gene: TRBJ2-2
d_gene: .
v_gene: TRBV18
CDR3aa: CASSPVPSAGELFF

j_gene: TRBJ1-1
d_gene: TRBD1
v_gene: TRBV5-1
CDR3aa: CASSGTGAAEAFF

j_gene: TRBJ1-4
d_gene: .
v_gene: TRBV5-1
CDR3aa: CASSLAGINEKLFF

j_gene: TRBJ2-2
d_gene: TRBD1
v_gene: TRBV5-1
CDR3aa: CASSLQGSGELFF

j_gene: TRBJ2-5
d_gene: .
v_gene: TRBV12-3/TRBV12-4
CDR3aa: CASSFSEETQYF

j_gene: TRBJ1-1
d_gene: TRBD1
v_gene: TRBV6-4
CDR3aa: CASSPGGVATEAFF

j_gene: TRBJ2-1
d_gene: .
v_gene: TRBV2
CDR3aa: CASRAGDDNEQFF

j_gene: TRBJ2-2
d_gene: TRBD2
v_gene: TRBV3-1/TRBV3-2
CDR3aa: CASSREPFVAGGRGGELFF

j_gene: TRBJ1-2
d_gene: TRBD1
v_gene: TRBV7-8
CDR3aa: CASSSSGQGANYGYTF

j_gene: TRBJ2-7
d_gene: .
v_gene: TRBV5-5
CDR3aa: CASTDGGSYEQYF

j_gene: TRBJ2-4
d_gene: .
v_gene: TRBV7-2
CDR3aa: CASSNHGAGLAKNIQYF

j_gene: TRBJ2-3
d_gene: .
v_gene: TRBV10-3
CDR3aa: CAISDPTEGSTDTQYF

j_gene: TRBJ1-1
d_gene: .
v_gene: TRBV7-9
CDR3aa: CASSLGGNVAFF

j_gene: TRBJ2-7
d_gene: TRBD2
v_gene: TRBV5-4
CDR3aa: CASSLAPGGSILYEQYF

j_gene: TRBJ2-7
d_gene: TRBD1
v_gene: TRBV6-5
CDR3aa: CASSLQTGTAYEQYF

j_gene: TRBJ2-3
d_gene: .
v_gene: TRBV19
CDR3aa: CASSMSQGEDTQYF

j_gene: TRBJ1-1
d_gene: .
v_gene: TRBV4-2
CDR3aa: CASSQVGVRGSTEAFF

j_gene: TRBJ2-5
d_gene: TRBD1
v_gene: TRBV5-4
CDR3aa: CASSLVGTGGQETQYF

j_gene: TRBJ1-6
d_gene: TRBD1
v_gene: TRBV5-1
CDR3aa: CASSLSGQDYNSPLHF

j_gene: TRBJ2-7
d_gene: .
v_gene: TRBV4-3
CDR3aa: CASSQEVQSSEQYF

j_gene: TRBJ2-2
d_gene: .
v_gene: TRBV7-7
CDR3aa: CASSQPAGSTNTGELFF

j_gene: TRBJ2-3
d_gene: .
v_gene: TRBV5-1
CDR3aa: CASSSGRSTDTQYF

j_gene: TRBJ2-7
d_gene: TRBD2
v_gene: TRBV30
CDR3aa: CAVRTWEGKPIHEQYF

j_gene: TRBJ1-2
d_gene: TRBD1
v_gene: TRBV24-1
CDR3aa: CATSDSTGIGYTF